This note documents a single TCR beta chain sequence. The data were obtained in a study of T cells in localized non-small cell lung cancer. Libraries were prepared by immunoSEQ multiplex PCR; TCRdb keeps only in-frame clonotypes and omits some of them. The top ten clones hold around 4.8% of a sample with about 64,000 clones, around 81% of them seen once. CDR3 length: 15 residues. Trimming cost V 8 bases and J 3 bases; bases outside gene matches: 8. Germline V lookup: CDR1 LNHDA, CDR2 SQIVND (reference sequence). Sequences were derived from PBMCs, sampled before any cancer treatment. The chain uses TRBV19 and TRBJ2-2; 8 nucleotides line up with TRBD1. This receptor was identified in a man aged 35 to 69 with stage II lung adenocarcinoma. The DNA for the CDR3 is TGTGCCAGTGGGACCGACAGGGGACACACCGGGGAGCTGTTTTTT. This translates into CASGTDRGHTGELFF.